This entry describes one T cell receptor beta chain. Its antigen is not known. This entry is derived from a study of T cell responses to AZD1222 COVID-19 vaccine. Regarding the study as a whole: Only five to seven AZD1222 recipients were seropositive at baseline. Samples come after the peak T cell response, not at day 14. A mostly white British donor set with more females was recruited, and clonal diversity was possibly underestimated.

Unmatched junction bases numbered 5, after V lost 4 bases and J lost 4 bases. CDR1 is SQVTM and CDR2 is ANQGSEA in the germline V gene. CDR3 length: 13 amino acids. Assay used: immunoSEQ multiplex PCR; TCRdb lists only in-frame clones, some missing. The sample records 57,000 or so clones, 81% being singletons. Second doses were pooled across both intervals (about 4 or about 12 weeks). The clonotype comes from an adult who received the AZD1222 COVID-19 vaccine. The sequenced sample was peripheral blood, obtained 28 days after the second AZD1222 dose. The V and J genes are TRBV29-1 and TRBJ2-7, with 9 bases identical to TRBD1. CDR3 bases: TGCAGCGTTGCCCCCGGGACAGGGTACGAGCAGTACTTC. Encoded protein: CSVAPGTGYEQYF.